This T cell receptor beta chain was observed in a study of blood T cell repertoires in COVID-19. Study in general: From T cells, B-cell-depleted T cells, or PBMCs came the material, which was cDNA or gDNA.

This CDR3 contains 12 residues. J lost 9 bases, V lost 8 bases, and 7 bases had no gene match. Per the germline V gene, CDR1 is MRHNA and CDR2 is SNTAGT. In its sample, this clone was seen a few times. Using immunoSEQ multiplex PCR, the repertoire was profiled, and TCRdb retains in-frame clones only, with some absent. The sample has tens of thousands of clones, about three quarters seen once. Sequenced input: peripheral blood. The TCR comes from a man aged 65 to 85 with acute or convalescent COVID-19. V usage is TRBV6-4 and J usage is TRBJ2-1, with 7 bases aligning to TRBD2. The CDR3 DNA is TGTGCCAGCGGGACTACGGGGGGTGAGCAGTTCTTC. Amino acid sequence: CASGTTGGEQFF.